The 26 T cell receptor beta chains in this list originate from one sample, sequenced in a study of blood T cell repertoires in COVID-19. The repertoire was sequenced with immunoSEQ multiplex PCR; TCRdb's copy has only in-frame clones and lacks some. In the table there are 100,000 to 150,000 clones, approximately 74% of which are singletons. Material for sequencing was peripheral blood. The receptors were sampled from a man older than 75 with COVID-19, enrolled during active disease.

The rearrangement joins TRBV4-1 to TRBJ2-1, with TRBD2 matching over 7 bases. V gave up 1 base and J gave up 8 bases; unmatched junction bases: 14. CDR1 MGHRA and CDR2 YSYEKL come from the germline V gene. The CDR3 consists of 17 residues. CDR3 residues: CASSQGPGLVDRDEQFF. CDR3 bases: TGCGCCAGCAGCCAAGGTCCAGGACTAGTCGATAGGGATGAGCAGTTCTTC.

This chain links TRBV5-4 with TRBJ1-2, with a possible D match to TRBD1 (5 bases). Germline lookup yields CDR1 SGHNT and CDR2 YYREEE (reference sequence). With 0 bases removed from V and 7 bases from J, the gap between germline ends came to 13 bases. The CDR3 loop spans 14 amino acids. For the CDR3, the DNA is TGTGCCAGCAGCTTGGCCGGGGGGGAGGGTGGCTACACCTTC. Protein sequence: CASSLAGGEGGYTF. Complete variable domain (other parts from reference TRBV5-4 and TRBJ1-2): ETGVTQSPTHLIKTRGQQVTLRCSSQSGHNTVSWYQQALGQGPQFIFQYYREEENGRGNFPPRFSGLQFPNYSSELNVNALELDDSALYLCASSLAGGEGGYTFGSGTRLTVV.

The chain employs TRBV11-2 and TRBJ2-1, with 8 positions matching TRBD2. J was trimmed by 5 bases and V by 1 base; bases with no gene match: 10. This CDR3 spans 17 amino acids. From germline, CDR1 is SGHAT and CDR2 FQNNGV. The CDR3 reads CASSLAFFVSGNNEQFF. The CDR3 DNA reads as TGTGCCAGCAGCTTAGCGTTCTTTGTTAGCGGGAACAATGAGCAGTTCTTC.

The chain is built from TRBV19 and TRBJ2-3; 8 bases are a match to TRBD2. With 9 bases clipped from V and 4 bases from J, the junction kept 9 bases outside the gene matches. The CDR3 has 14 amino acids. CDR1 and CDR2 from the germline V gene are LNHDA and SQIVND (reference sequence). CDR3 region: CASSIAGWSDTQYF. The CDR3 DNA reads as TGTGCCAGCAGCATAGCGGGATGGTCAGATACGCAGTATTTT.

The chain employs TRBV6-1 and TRBJ2-3; the D gene is possibly TRBD2 (6 bases). CDR3 length: 15 residues. V shed 1 base and J shed 4 bases, with 12 bases lying between them. Germline CDR1 MNHNS, CDR2 SASEGT. The chain's CDR3 is CASSEGGDRADTQYF. The CDR3 coding sequence is TGTGCCAGCAGTGAAGGGGGGGACCGAGCAGATACGCAGTATTTT.

The chain joins TRBV5-1 to TRBJ2-7; 8 bases agree with TRBD2. CDR1 and CDR2 from the germline V gene are SGHRS and YFSETQ. Trimming cost V 0 bases and J 0 bases; bases outside gene matches: 5. This CDR3 has 16 amino acids. The CDR3 sequence is CASSLVGSGNSYEQYF. The CDR3 nucleotides are TGCGCCAGCAGCTTGGTCGGTAGCGGGAACTCCTACGAGCAGTACTTC.

The chain employs TRBV3-1 (or the pseudogene TRBV3-2) and TRBJ2-1, with 7 positions matching TRBD1. Germline V CDR1 and CDR2: LGHDT, YNNKEL (reference sequence). This CDR3 is 15 amino acids long. V was pared by 2 bases and J by 7 bases, with 8 bases of the junction left unmatched. The CDR3 sequence is CASSQTQGVSNEQFF. In nucleotides, the CDR3 is TGTGCCAGCAGCCAAACCCAGGGGGTATCTAATGAGCAGTTCTTC.

Concerning this clone itself: One end of the junction is discordant with germline, which a read error may explain. V gene TRBV7-6 combines with J gene TRBJ2-5; 8 positions match TRBD1. Germline V gene lookup returns CDR1 SGHVS and CDR2 FNYEAQ. CDR3 length: 15 amino acids. CDR3: CASSLNQGAGKTRYF. Written as DNA, the CDR3 is TGTGCCAGCAGCTTGAACCAGGGGGCGGGAAAGACCCGGTACTTC. The variable domain in full, with the rest retrieved from reference TRBV7-6 and TRBJ2-5, is GAGVSQSPRYKVTKRGQDVALRCDPISGHVSLYWYRQALGQGPEFLTYFNYEAQQDKSGLPNDRFSAERPEGSISTLTIQRTEQRDSAMYRCASSLNQGAGKTRYFGPGTRLLVL.

J is TRBJ2-7 and V is TRBV27; tentative D call: TRBD1 (6 bases). This CDR3 is 15 amino acids long. Germline CDR1 MNHEY, CDR2 SMNVEV (reference sequence). Between the trimmed V and J ends, which lost 5 bases and 4 bases, there was a span of 18 bases. The CDR3 sequence: CASSPETGNGYEQYF. In DNA form, the CDR3 reads TGTGCCAGCAGTCCGGAGACAGGCAACGGGTACGAGCAGTACTTC.

This sequence joins TRBV7-2 and TRBJ2-5; D remains ambiguous. With 2 bases removed from V and 4 bases from J, the gap between germline ends came to 11 bases. The V gene's germline CDR1 is SGHTA and CDR2 FQGNSA. The CDR3 contains 14 residues. The CDR3 sequence is CASSLFSVRETQYF. DNA of the CDR3: TGTGCCAGCAGCTTATTTTCCGTTAGAGAGACCCAGTACTTC.

J is TRBJ2-5 and V is TRBV7-9; weak D call: TRBD2 (5 bases). The CDR3 has 15 residues. Germline CDR1 is SEHNR and CDR2 is FQNEAQ (reference sequence). Trimming shortened V by 5 bases and J by 1 base, and 14 bases separated the two germline ends. For the CDR3, the DNA is TGTGCCAGCAGCCGAGGGCTCCCTGGCCAAGAGACCCAGTACTTC. The encoded protein is CASSRGLPGQETQYF.

CDR3 amino acids: CASSLSTGGKSGNTIYF. In nucleotides, the CDR3 is TGTGCCAGCAGTTTATCGACTGGGGGCAAGTCTGGAAACACCATATATTTT. This chain links TRBV28 with TRBJ1-3; maybe TRBD1 (6 bases). V lost 1 base to trimming and J lost 1 base, with 14 bases between them. Germline CDR1 and CDR2: MDHEN and SYDVKM. The CDR3 sequence is 17 residues long. Filled out from reference TRBV28 and TRBJ1-3, the complete variable domain reads DVKVTQSSRYLVKRTGEKVFLECVQDMDHENMFWYRQDPGLGLRLIYFSYDVKMKEKGDIPEGYSVSREKKERFSLILESASTNQTSMYLCASSLSTGGKSGNTIYFGEGSWLTVV.

This rearrangement joins TRBV3-1 (or the pseudogene TRBV3-2) to TRBJ2-5; D unclear. The CDR3 loop spans 14 amino acids. The germline V and J ends were trimmed by 1 base and 0 bases, with 6 bases remaining between them. Germline-derived CDR1 and CDR2 are LGHDT and YNNKEL (reference sequence). CDR3 sequence: CASSQAGYQETQYF. The CDR3 nucleotides are TGTGCCAGCAGCCAAGCAGGATACCAAGAGACCCAGTACTTC.

The CDR3 bases are TGTGCCAGCAGCTTACTCAGCACAGATACGCAGTATTTT. Its protein is CASSLLSTDTQYF. The chain combines TRBV7-9 with TRBJ2-3; no reliable D call. Looked up from germline, CDR1 is SEHNR and CDR2 is FQNEAQ (reference sequence). Trimming removed 2 bases at V and 0 bases at J, with 3 bases between. The CDR3 spans 13 residues.

The genes are TRBV5-1 and TRBJ1-1; D remains unclear. This CDR3 is built from 13 residues. Between the trimmed V and J ends, which lost 5 bases and 6 bases, there was a span of 14 bases. Looked up from germline, CDR1 is SGHRS and CDR2 is YFSETQ. CDR3 sequence: CASRRAREAEAFF. CDR3 nucleotides: TGCGCCAGCAGACGCGCCCGAGAAGCTGAAGCTTTCTTT.

This clone appeared a few times. The chain is built from TRBV27 and TRBJ2-1, with 10 nucleotides matching TRBD2. This CDR3 spans 15 amino acids. V lost 2 bases to trimming and J lost 12 bases; unmatched junction nucleotides: 10. From germline, CDR1 is MNHEY and CDR2 SMNVEV (reference sequence). In DNA form, the CDR3 reads TGTGCCAGCAGTTTAGATGGGACTAGCGCCACGGGGCAGTTCTTC. This gives the protein CASSLDGTSATGQFF.

This clone was recorded a few times. This rearrangement joins TRBV19 to TRBJ1-5; 9 bases fit TRBD1. The CDR3 covers 13 residues. V was clipped by 10 bases and J by 4 bases; unmatched bases: 5. Germline values: CDR1 LNHDA, CDR2 SQIVND (reference sequence). CDR3 bases: TGTGCCACCCGGGACAGGGCTAATCAGCCCCAGCATTTT. Amino acids: CATRDRANQPQHF.

Remarks on this clone: One end of the junction does not line up with germline, which may come from a read error. The genes are TRBV7-7 and TRBJ2-6; no clear D gene. The CDR3 has 16 residues. Germline-derived CDR1 and CDR2 are SSHAT and FNYEAQ (reference sequence). CDR3 nucleotide sequence: TGTGCTAGCAGCCGAGGTCCTAACTCTGGGGCCAACGTCCTGACTTTC. Protein: CASSRGPNSGANVLTF.

The chain has TRBV6-6 and TRBJ1-3, with D unclear. The CDR3 contains 12 residues. V lost 8 bases, J lost 1 base, and 6 bases lay in between. CDR1 is MNHNY and CDR2 is SVGAGI in the germline V gene (reference sequence). CDR3 bases: TGTGCCAGCCGTCCTTCTGGAAACACCATATATTTT. Translation: CASRPSGNTIYF.

This chain joins TRBV5-6 and TRBJ2-7; no clear D gene. V lost 0 bases and J 4 bases, leaving 2 bases between the germline ends. Per germline, CDR1 SGHDT and CDR2 YYEEEE. CDR3 size: 11 residues. The CDR3 DNA reads as TGTGCCAGCAGCTTGGCGTACGAGCAGTACTTC. This codes for CASSLAYEQYF.

The table lists this clone with a few counts. The chain has TRBV7-8 and TRBJ2-7, with TRBD2 identical over 11 bases. Germline-derived CDR1 and CDR2 are SGHVS and FQNEAQ. The V gene end was trimmed by 5 bases and the J gene end by 3 bases; junction bases not matched to a gene: 9. The CDR3 spans 16 residues. The CDR3 reads CASSIIAGGSHYEQYF. The CDR3, as DNA: TGTGCCAGCAGCATAATAGCGGGAGGGTCGCACTACGAGCAGTACTTC. Full variable domain (missing parts from reference TRBV7-8 and TRBJ2-7): GAGVSQSPRYKVAKRGQDVALRCDPISGHVSLFWYQQALGQGPEFLTYFQNEAQLDKSGLPSDRFFAERPEGSVSTLKIQRTQQEDSAVYLCASSIIAGGSHYEQYFGPGTRLTVT.

J is TRBJ2-1 and V is TRBV7-3; 8 bases map to TRBD2. The CDR3 covers 16 residues. The V segment lost 1 base and the J segment 6 bases; nucleotides outside the gene matches: 8. From germline, CDR1 is SGHTA and CDR2 FQGTGA. This CDR3 reads CASSLNREGRPNEQFF. The CDR3 region has the DNA TGTGCCAGCAGCTTAAATCGGGAGGGCCGGCCCAATGAGCAGTTCTTC.

The sample holds a few counts of this clone. The genes are TRBV5-1 and TRBJ1-1; a weak D match, TRBD1 (5 bases). The V and J ends lost 2 bases and 6 bases respectively, with 17 bases between them. CDR3 size: 15 residues. The germline V gene has CDR1 SGHRS and CDR2 YFSETQ. CDR3 protein: CASSFGTPRLPEAFF. Written as DNA, the CDR3 is TGCGCCAGCAGCTTCGGGACTCCTAGGCTCCCTGAAGCTTTCTTT.

V and J are TRBV2 and TRBJ2-7, with unresolved D. The CDR3 is made up of 13 amino acids. CDR1 and CDR2 (germline): SNHLY, FYNNEI. The V and J ends lost 2 bases and 0 bases respectively, with 5 bases between them. The chain's CDR3 is CASSELVSYEQYF. The CDR3 nucleotides are TGTGCCAGCAGTGAACTAGTCTCCTACGAGCAGTACTTC.

The chain carries TRBV24-1 and TRBJ2-2; 8 bases match TRBD2. J lost 6 bases, V lost 9 bases, and 14 bases had no gene match. This CDR3 comprises 16 residues. From germline, CDR1 is KGHDR and CDR2 SFDVKD. The CDR3 region is CATAPAGGGLSGELFF. CDR3 nucleotides: TGTGCCACCGCCCCGGCGGGAGGAGGTCTTTCCGGGGAGCTGTTTTTT.

The J gene is TRBJ2-3, the V gene TRBV5-1; 12 nucleotides match TRBD1. V lost 3 bases to trimming and J lost 6 bases; unmatched junction nucleotides: 11. The CDR3 loop spans 17 amino acids. CDR1 and CDR2 from the germline V gene are SGHRS and YFSETQ. CDR3 sequence reads: CASSWGQGARDGDTQYF. As DNA, the CDR3 is TGCGCCAGCAGCTGGGGACAGGGGGCGAGGGACGGGGATACGCAGTATTTT.